The next 12 T cell receptor beta chains were all read from a single sample in a study of cytomegalovirus exposure and HLA in healthy donors. PCR was performed using 60 Vbeta and 13 Jbeta primers. The protocol was immunoSEQ multiplex PCR, while the TCRdb copy is restricted to in-frame clones and leaves out a portion. The sample holds 100,000 or so clones, around 70% seen once. The sequenced sample was PBMCs. The receptors were gathered from a man in his forties or fifties in good health and CMV-seropositive.

The gene calls are TRBV29-1 and TRBJ2-2; a possible D gene is TRBD2 (6 bases). CDR3 length: 14 residues. Deletions cut 3 bases from V and 3 bases from J, with 11 bases between. Per germline, CDR1 SQVTM and CDR2 ANQGSEA. The CDR3 nucleotides are TGCAGCGTTGATCGGGGGATGGACACCGGGGAGCTGTTTTTT. Its translation is CSVDRGMDTGELFF.

The genes are TRBV9 and TRBJ1-1; D remains ambiguous. V was shortened by 3 bases and J by 7 bases, with 13 bases between the two germline ends. CDR1 and CDR2 from the germline V gene are SGDLS and YYNGEE. CDR3 size: 13 residues. For the CDR3, the DNA is TGTGCCAGCAGCGGGTACGCCTCGAGTGAAGCTTTCTTT. Translated: CASSGYASSEAFF.

The chain recombines TRBV14 with TRBJ2-1; the match to TRBD2 covers 8 bases. The germline V gene has CDR1 SGHDN and CDR2 FVKESK. Losses at the gene ends were 2 bases for V and 8 bases for J; bases not matched to a gene: 8. The CDR3 is 15 amino acids. The CDR3 DNA reads as TGTGCCAGCAGCCAATACGGGAGGGCCGTTGATGAGCAGTTCTTC. This gives the protein CASSQYGRAVDEQFF.

This clone was counted between two and nine times. The chain combines TRBV6-6 with TRBJ1-4; D is possibly TRBD1 (5 bases). The CDR3 runs 14 residues. Germline V gene sequence: CDR1 MNHNY, CDR2 SVGAGI (reference sequence). The V end was cut by 6 bases, the J end by 3 bases, with 11 bases between. For the CDR3, the DNA is TGTGCCAGCAGCCTAGGGGCAGCTAATGAAAAACTGTTTTTT. Translation: CASSLGAANEKLFF.

This clone showed up just a few times. V usage is TRBV7-2 and J usage is TRBJ2-1; 8 nucleotides align to TRBD1. Per germline, CDR1 SGHTA and CDR2 FQGNSA. With 5 bases clipped from V and 9 bases from J, the junction kept 6 bases outside the gene matches. The CDR3 spans 13 residues. The CDR3 DNA reads TGTGCCAGCAGCAGAGAGACAGGGGTTGAGCAGTTCTTC. It is translated as CASSRETGVEQFF.

This clone was seen a few times. This chain uses TRBV19 with TRBJ1-5, with no clear D. The CDR3 extends over 14 amino acids. Germline CDR1 is LNHDA and CDR2 is SQIVND (reference sequence). With 3 bases removed from V and 2 bases from J, the gap between germline ends came to 8 bases. The CDR3 is CASSIGLRNQPQHF. The CDR3 region has the DNA TGTGCCAGTAGTATCGGACTGCGCAATCAGCCCCAGCATTTT.

This clone was recorded a few times. The gene calls are TRBV5-5 and TRBJ2-3; 10 nucleotides agree with TRBD2. The CDR3 contains 16 residues. The junction had 6 bases not matched to a gene; V was cut back by 4 bases and J by 1 base. Germline V gene data show CDR1 as SGHKS and CDR2 as YYEKEE (reference sequence). CDR3 residues: CASSPTSGTRTDTQYF. Written as DNA, the CDR3 is TGTGCCAGCAGCCCCACTAGCGGGACACGCACAGATACGCAGTATTTT.

The V call is TRBV5-1, the J call TRBJ2-1, with 9 bases lining up with TRBD2. Germline values: CDR1 SGHRS, CDR2 YFSETQ. The CDR3 runs to 15 residues. Trimming took 0 bases from V and 6 from J; bases not matched to a gene: 4. CDR3 DNA sequence: TGCGCCAGCAGCTTGGTGCTAGCGGGACTCAATGAGCAGTTCTTC. It translates to CASSLVLAGLNEQFF.

The chain links TRBV9 to TRBJ2-3; 9 bases are a match to TRBD1. Unmatched junction bases numbered 12, after V lost 4 bases and J lost 0 bases. The CDR3 sequence is 18 residues long. The germline gives CDR1 SGDLS, CDR2 YYNGEE. The CDR3 DNA reads TGTGCCAGCAGCCCCTGGGGACAGGGAGGCTCTAGCACAGATACGCAGTATTTT. It yields the protein CASSPWGQGGSSTDTQYF.

The chain is built from TRBV7-9 and TRBJ1-2; a weak D match, TRBD1 (5 bases). Germline values: CDR1 SEHNR, CDR2 FQNEAQ (reference sequence). CDR3 length: 15 amino acids. Trimming removed 5 bases at V and 1 base at J, with 14 bases between. CDR3 nucleotide sequence: TGTGCCAGCAGCAGAGCGGGACCGATTAACTATGGCTACACCTTC. It translates to CASSRAGPINYGYTF.

The chain links TRBV11-2 to TRBJ1-1; 7 bases agree with TRBD1. The germline gives CDR1 SGHAT, CDR2 FQNNGV. V shed 6 bases and J 0 bases; nucleotides not matched to a gene: 10. The CDR3 has 16 residues. This CDR3 is CASSSTGTVLNTEAFF. CDR3 DNA sequence: TGTGCCAGCAGTTCTACCGGGACAGTGCTGAACACTGAAGCTTTCTTT.

The CDR3 sequence: CASSPDSTSTDTQYF. The CDR3 coding sequence is TGCGCCAGCAGCCCGGACAGCACCAGCACAGATACGCAGTATTTT. This chain uses TRBV5-1 with TRBJ2-3; maybe TRBD1 (6 bases). Trimming left V 4 bases short and J 0 bases short, with 12 bases between. The CDR3 runs to 15 residues. Germline CDR1 reads SGHRS; CDR2 reads YFSETQ.